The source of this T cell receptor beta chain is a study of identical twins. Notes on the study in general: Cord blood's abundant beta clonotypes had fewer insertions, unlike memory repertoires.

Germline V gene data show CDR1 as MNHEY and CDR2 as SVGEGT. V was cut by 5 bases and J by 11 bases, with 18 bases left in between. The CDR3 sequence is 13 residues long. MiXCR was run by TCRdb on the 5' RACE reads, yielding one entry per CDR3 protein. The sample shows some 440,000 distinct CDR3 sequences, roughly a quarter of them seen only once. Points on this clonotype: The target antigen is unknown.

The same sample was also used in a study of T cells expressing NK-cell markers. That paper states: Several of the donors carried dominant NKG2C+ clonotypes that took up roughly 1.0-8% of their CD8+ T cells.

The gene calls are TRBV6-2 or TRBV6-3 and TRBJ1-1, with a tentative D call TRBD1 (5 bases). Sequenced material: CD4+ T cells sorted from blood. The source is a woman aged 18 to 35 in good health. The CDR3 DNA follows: TGTGCCAGCAGTCTTCTACAGGAGTTACAGGCTTTCTTT. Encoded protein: CASSLLQELQAFF.